One sample yielded the 18 T cell receptor beta chains listed below, sequenced in a study of tumor and adjacent non-tumor tissue in lung cancer (dated by TCRdb to the late 2010s). RNA was isolated from bulk, unsorted tissue, and RNA quality was assessed with a NanoDrop ND-1000 and an Agilent 2100. The library was obtained by multiplex PCR. The sequencer was an Illumina HiSeq 2500. TCRbeta libraries were constructed through three rounds of nested PCR with primers (Table S4) according to protocols modified from ARM-PCR. TCRdb reprocessing: public reads trimmed at Q25 with fastp, clones called with MiXCR, in-frame beta chains kept. Identical CDR3 protein sequences are pooled into one entry, listed with their most common genes and DNA. The sample includes 200,000 to 250,000 distinct CDR3 sequences, with 71% observed a single time. The ten largest clones represent 20% to 25% of the sample. Sequenced input: lung tumor tissue. Receptors were obtained from a man in his fifties or sixties with non-small cell lung cancer.

A note on this clonotype: A much larger clone sits a single nucleotide away, making a read error possible. The V call is TRBV12-3 or TRBV12-4, the J call TRBJ2-1; 8 bases are shared with TRBD2. This CDR3 region has 11 residues. Losses at the gene ends were 6 bases for V and 16 bases for J; bases not matched to a gene: 8. DNA for the CDR3: TGTGCCAGCAGAACCGGGACTAGGCTCTTCTTC. Translated: CASRTGTRLFF.

The chain joins TRBV12-3 or TRBV12-4 to TRBJ2-7; no firm D call. CDR3 length equals 11 residues. V lost 7 bases to trimming and J lost 7 bases, with 11 bases between them. This CDR3 reads CASIFGREQYF. The DNA for the CDR3 is TGTGCCAGCATTTTCGGACGGGAGCAGTACTTC.

This clonotype showed up just a few times. This sequence joins TRBV5-4 and TRBJ2-1; 10 bases are shared with TRBD2. The CDR3 extends over 15 amino acids. Germline CDR1 and CDR2: SGHNT and YYREEE (reference sequence). The V and J ends lost 1 base and 7 bases, in that order; junction bases with no gene match: 5. The CDR3 protein is CASSLISGGANEQFF. CDR3 in DNA: TGTGCCAGCAGCTTGATAAGCGGGGGGGCGAATGAGCAGTTCTTC.

Note on this clonotype: One end of the junction is discordant with germline, which a read error may explain. The gene calls are TRBV11-2 and TRBJ2-7; 9 bases are shared with TRBD1. Germline V gene lookup returns CDR1 SGHAT and CDR2 FQNNGV. The CDR3 extends over 14 amino acids. The CDR3 DNA reads TGTGCCAGCAGCAGTGACAGGGGGGGAGGGGAGCAGAACTTC. Amino acids: CASSSDRGGGEQNF.

Remarks on this clonotype: This may arise from a read error, as a much more abundant clone is one base away. The chain combines TRBV20-1 with TRBJ2-2; D unresolved. Trimming shortened V by 1 base and J by 4 bases, and 7 bases separated the two germline ends. The CDR3 spans 13 residues. The V gene's germline CDR1 is DFQATT and CDR2 SNEGSKA (reference sequence). CDR3 loop: CSARAVLTGELFF. The CDR3 DNA is TGCAGTGCTAGAGCCGTCCTCACCGGGGAGCTGTTTTTT.

As to this clonotype: Germline and junction disagree at one end, which may indicate a read error. V and J are TRBV5-1 and TRBJ2-5, with a weak D call TRBD2 (5 bases). The length of the CDR3 is 16 residues. The germline CDR1 and CDR2 sequences are SGHRS and YFSETQ. The CDR3, as DNA: TGCGCCAGCAGCTTGGCCCCCGGTCTAGCTGAAGAGACCCAATACTTC. It is translated as CASSLAPGLAEETQYF.

On this clonotype itself: At one boundary the junction diverges from the germline segment, which might be a read error. The V gene is TRBV11-3, the J gene TRBJ1-3; no clear D. CDR1 and CDR2 from the germline V gene are SGHNT and YENEEA. The CDR3 runs to 14 residues. CDR3 DNA: TGTACCAGCAGGCGAACAATCTCTGGAAACACCATATATTTT. This codes for CTSRRTISGNTIYF.

With respect to this clonotype: The CDR3 does not close with the conserved phenylalanine or tryptophan, likely indicating a read error. The chain joins TRBV20-1 to TRBJ1-2, with D unclear. Germline values: CDR1 DFQATT, CDR2 SNEGSKA (reference sequence). CDR3 length: 14 amino acids. CDR3 DNA: TGCATTGCTTCGGAGGGTCGTTCTTTATATGGCTACACCTTA. This sequence encodes CIASEGRSLYGYTL.

Comments on this clonotype: The final CDR3 position lacks the conserved phenylalanine or tryptophan, pointing to a likely read error. The V and J genes are TRBV11-3 and TRBJ2-7; possibly TRBD2 for D (5 bases). Trimming stripped 5 bases from V and 5 bases from J, with 19 bases between. Germline V gene sequence: CDR1 SGHNT, CDR2 YENEEA. The CDR3 is 15 residues long. The CDR3 reads CASSLGPGKKNEQYL. CDR3 DNA: TGTGCCAGCAGCCTCGGGCCGGGGAAAAAGAACGAGCAGTACTTA.

Points on this clonotype: Since no conserved phenylalanine or tryptophan closes the CDR3, a read error is the likely cause. This chain connects TRBV20-1 to TRBJ2-7; 7 nucleotides match TRBD2. The CDR3 covers 15 residues. The junction had 8 bases not matched to a gene; V was cut back by 1 base and J by 2 bases. Germline lookup yields CDR1 DFQATT and CDR2 SNEGSKA (reference sequence). The CDR3 is CSARAIGGIAYEQYI. DNA for the CDR3: TGCAGTGCTAGAGCCATCGGGGGGATAGCCTACGAGCAGTACATC.

The chain combines TRBV20-1 with TRBJ1-5; 7 bases map to TRBD1. Germline V gene lookup returns CDR1 DFQATT and CDR2 SNEGSKA (reference sequence). Trimming cost V 3 bases and J 6 bases; bases outside gene matches: 14. CDR3 length: 16 amino acids. CDR3 DNA: TGCAGTGCTAGCCGTTCGACAGGGCTAGTAGGTCAGCCCCAGCATTTT. Its protein is CSASRSTGLVGQPQHF.

The V gene is TRBV5-1, the J gene TRBJ2-5; D assignment may be TRBD1 or TRBD2 (5 bases each). CDR1 is SGHRS and CDR2 is YFSETQ in the germline V gene. The CDR3 is 13 amino acids. Trimming removed 5 bases at V and 4 bases at J, with 12 bases between. CDR3 amino acids: CASSWGPTETQYF. CDR3 nucleotides: TGCGCCAGCAGTTGGGGACCGACAGAGACCCAGTACTTC.

In this sample, this clonotype turned up many times. The chain uses TRBV6-1 and TRBJ2-7; D not resolved. The germline CDR1 and CDR2 sequences are MNHNS and SASEGT. V lost 7 bases and J lost 4, with 11 bases in between. This CDR3 is built from 12 residues. CDR3 bases: TGTGCCAGCATTGATTATTATTACGAGCAGTACTTC. Its protein product is CASIDYYYEQYF.

This clonotype appeared a single time. This could be a read error, since a much larger clone is one nucleotide away. The chain links TRBV6-1 to TRBJ2-4, with unresolved D. The V and J ends lost 2 bases and 8 bases respectively, with 10 bases between them. The CDR3 totals 13 residues. Germline V CDR1 and CDR2: MNHNS, SASEGT. DNA for the CDR3: TGTGCCAGCAGTGAAACCTACCGGGACATTCAGTACTTC. Residues: CASSETYRDIQYF.

Comment on this clonotype: The junction departs from germline at one end; a sequencing error may be responsible. The chain is built from TRBV11-3 and TRBJ1-2; D is unclear. From germline, CDR1 is SGHNT and CDR2 YENEEA. CDR3 length: 15 residues. The CDR3 coding sequence is TGTACCAGCAGCTTAGGTGTGACATGGAACTATGGCTACACCTTC. It yields the protein CTSSLGVTWNYGYTF.

The chain recombines TRBV5-1 with TRBJ2-1; a weak D match, TRBD2 (6 bases). The CDR3 loop spans 16 amino acids. Germline V gives CDR1 SGHRS, CDR2 YFSETQ. Trimming took off 4 bases at V and 0 bases at J, with 14 bases between the two ends. CDR3: CASSLTRKSSYNEQFF. CDR3 in DNA: TGCGCCAGCAGCCTGACTAGAAAAAGCTCCTACAATGAGCAGTTCTTC. Variable domain in full (rest from reference TRBV5-1 and TRBJ2-1): KAGVTQTPRYLIKTRGQQVTLSCSPISGHRSVSWYQQTPGQGLQFLFEYFSETQRNKGNFPGRFSGRQFSNSRSEMNVSTLELGDSALYLCASSLTRKSSYNEQFFGPGTRLTVL.

The chain carries TRBV5-6 and TRBJ2-3; D is ambiguous. CDR1 is SGHDT, CDR2 YYEEEE, per germline. The CDR3 contains 14 residues. V was clipped by 4 bases and J by 0 bases, with 9 bases between them. The CDR3 bases are TGTGCCAGCAGCCCTGTGACAAGCACAGATACGCAGTATTTT. As protein: CASSPVTSTDTQYF.

The chain joins TRBV4-2 to TRBJ1-5; D is perhaps TRBD1 (6 bases). CDR1 and CDR2 (germline): LGHNA, YNFKEQ. V lost 1 base and J 4 bases, leaving 20 bases between the germline ends. This CDR3 region has 18 residues. The CDR3 region has the DNA TGTGCCAGCAGCCAAGGATCACAGGGAGGAGGAAGGAATCAGCCCCAGCATTTT. Amino acids: CASSQGSQGGGRNQPQHF.